This T cell receptor beta chain was retrieved from a study of patients and donors after allogeneic stem cell transplantation. A single record per CDR3 protein comes from TCRdb applying MiXCR to the RT-PCR reads. The sample holds some 960,000 distinct CDR3 sequences, more than 15% seen once. Germline CDR1 reads GTSNPN; CDR2 reads SVGIG (reference sequence). Trimming cost V 0 bases and J 12 bases; bases outside gene matches: 8. This CDR3 spans 12 amino acids. V usage is TRBV30 and J usage is TRBJ2-7; TRBD1 agrees at 7 bases. Sequencing was done on a sample of blood, either unsorted or a sorted T cell fraction (not recorded which). The clonotype was recovered from a human donor who was either an allogeneic HSCT recipient or a stem cell or donor lymphocyte infusion donor (not recorded which). It is not recorded whose cells these are; they may come from a transplant donor. The CDR3, as DNA: TGTGCCTGGAGTGTATCCGACAGGGTCCCGTACTTC. This translates into CAWSVSDRVPYF.